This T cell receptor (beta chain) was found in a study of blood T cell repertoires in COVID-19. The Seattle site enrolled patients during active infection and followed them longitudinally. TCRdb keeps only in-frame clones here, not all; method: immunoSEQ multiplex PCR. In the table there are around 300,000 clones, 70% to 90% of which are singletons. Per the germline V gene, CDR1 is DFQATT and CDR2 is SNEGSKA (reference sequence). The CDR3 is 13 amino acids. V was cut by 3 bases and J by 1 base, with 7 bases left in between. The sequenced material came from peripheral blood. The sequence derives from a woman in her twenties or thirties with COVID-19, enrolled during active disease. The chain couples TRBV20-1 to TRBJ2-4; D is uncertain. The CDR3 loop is CSASVPAKNIQYF. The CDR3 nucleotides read TGCAGTGCTAGTGTCCCTGCCAAAAACATTCAGTACTTC.